This T cell receptor beta chain was sequenced in a study of blood T cell repertoires in COVID-19. The wider study: Sites across the United States, Italy and Spain contributed samples from acute and convalescent COVID-19. PBMCs, B-cell-depleted T cells, or T cells provided the cDNA or gDNA that made up the material.

CDR3 length equals 20 residues. Trimming cost V 11 bases and J 2 bases, with 37 bases left between them. Germline V gene lookup returns CDR1 SNHLY and CDR2 FYNNEI. Methods used by the authors: Nucleated cell counts were estimated from reference gene primer amplification. The assay was immunoSEQ multiplex PCR, and TCRdb's table has in-frame clones only and misses some. V, J and clone size were drawn from that table, and D and trimming were deduced from the DNA. The data hold 220,000 or so clones, with around 90% observed a single time. Turning to this clone: Other DNA sequences of this sample code for an identical CDR3.

The receptor was derived from a man aged 55 to 69 who had recovered from COVID-19. The specimen was peripheral blood. The chain has TRBV2 and TRBJ2-7; D possibly corresponds to TRBD2 (7 bases). The CDR3 protein is CACGGGCWGGWLPSTYEQYF. CDR3 nucleotides: TGTGCCTGCGGGGGCGGGTGTTGGGGGGGCTGGTTGCCTTCTACCTACGAGCAGTACTTC.